This TCR beta chain was profiled in a study of blood T cell repertoires in COVID-19. For the study at large: Some COVID-19 samples were acute and others convalescent; all came from the United States, Italy and Spain.

Original methodology: Cell counts per sample came from amplifying reference gene primers. The protocol was immunoSEQ multiplex PCR, while the TCRdb copy is restricted to in-frame clones and leaves out a portion. The V and J calls and clone size are taken from that table; D and trimming were inferred from the DNA. Of roughly 68,000 clones listed, roughly 82% are singletons. CDR3 length: 13 residues. Trimming shortened V by 8 bases and J by 0 bases, and 10 bases separated the two germline ends. In germline, CDR1 is SNHLY, CDR2 FYNNEI. This TCR came from a man at least 80 years old with active COVID-19. J is TRBJ1-2 and V is TRBV2; no definite D call. The sample was peripheral blood. CDR3 nucleotides: TGTGCCAGCCCAGAGCGGACTAACTATGGCTACACCTTC. Translating gives CASPERTNYGYTF.